The rows below give T cell receptor beta chains drawn from one sample of a study of T cell repertoires in cytomegalovirus infection. MiXCR, applied by TCRdb to the reads, yields one record per CDR3 protein. This sample carries 200,000 to 300,000 distinct CDR3 sequences, roughly 10% of them seen once, and the ten largest clones take approximately 15%. Material for sequencing was PBMCs. The receptors here all came from a human donor in good health (CMV status not recorded). Some clones in this sample may be carry-over from other donors' samples. Both conserved end residues are trimmed from each CDR3.

TRBJ1-1,TRBV12-3/TRBV12-4,ASSFVVQNTEAF
TRBJ1-1,TRBV7-6,ASSINRDLNTEAF
TRBJ2-3,TRBV7-2,ASSFVSLQDTDTQY
TRBJ2-1,TRBV6-4,ASRPGQDSYNEQF
TRBJ1-1,TRBV7-2,ASSVRDRSNTEAF
TRBJ2-1,TRBV7-2,ASSFSGGRGNEQF
TRBJ2-2,TRBV7-2,ASSRGTGNTGELF
TRBJ2-7,TRBV6-6,ASRQGAWEQY
TRBJ1-4,TRBV7-2,ASSARPGQINEKLF
TRBJ2-7,TRBV27,ASSPLPLDEQY
TRBJ2-1,TRBV14,ASSQFHLGSYNEQF
TRBJ2-1,TRBV7-2,ASSHRVNEQF
TRBJ1-2,TRBV10-3,AISLGQANEGYT
TRBJ1-2,TRBV7-2,ASSLAGEQDT
TRBJ2-1,TRBV7-8,ASSSSGRHNEQF
TRBJ2-1,TRBV11-2,ASSGRVPSYNEQF
TRBJ1-2,TRBV4-2,ASSQDLGGRNYGYT
TRBJ2-2,TRBV7-2,ASSPRDRVENTGELF
TRBJ2-2,TRBV7-2,ASSRTGSTGELF
TRBJ2-1,TRBV28,ASSSAGTVSYNEQF
TRBJ2-6,TRBV7-6,ASSLGSSSGANVLT
TRBJ2-3,TRBV7-9,ASSLAGPHTDTQY
TRBJ1-1,TRBV10-3,AISEEGWMGTF
TRBJ2-1,TRBV5-6,ASSPWGLGLDPNEQF
TRBJ2-4,TRBV7-3,ASSSSGPGNIQY
TRBJ2-7,TRBV6-2/TRBV6-3,ASSFDRVGSYEQY
TRBJ2-7,TRBV20-1,SARGQVSSYEQY
TRBJ2-1,TRBV6-1,ASSERQGPYNEQF
TRBJ2-5,TRBV7-2,ASSISGTYTKETQY
TRBJ2-7,TRBV7-2,ASTQSSAVSYEQY